Described below is a single T cell receptor beta chain sequence and its context. These data originate in a study of blood T cell repertoires in COVID-19. Overall study context: PBMCs, B-cell-depleted T cells, or T cells were the source of the cDNA or gDNA that made up the material.

Original analysis: Estimation of nucleated cell counts was performed using reference gene primer amplification. Sequenced by immunoSEQ multiplex PCR; TCRdb stores in-frame clones only, minus some. The DNA gave D and trimming, while V, J and clone size come from that table. The sample includes 300,000 to 350,000 clones, 88% of them seen just once. CDR3 size: 14 residues. Per the germline V gene, CDR1 is SGHTS and CDR2 is YDEGEE. V lost 1 base to trimming and J lost 6 bases, with 13 bases between them. The sequenced sample was peripheral blood. This TCR came from a woman aged 70-85 years with COVID-19, enrolled during active disease. The V call is TRBV5-8, the J call TRBJ1-2; D is perhaps TRBD1 (5 bases). The CDR3, as DNA: TGTGCCAGCAGCTTGAGTCAGGGCTGGGATGGCTACACCTTC. It encodes CASSLSQGWDGYTF.